The table lists the clone carrying this T cell receptor beta chain with a few counts. How the authors handled the data: Scientists estimated how many nucleated cells there were by amplifying reference gene primers. The protocol was immunoSEQ multiplex PCR, while the TCRdb copy is restricted to in-frame clones and leaves out a portion. Clone size and V and J calls were adopted from that table, with D and trimming inferred from the DNA. The data show around 470,000 clones, 89% seen once. This entry is derived from a study of blood T cell repertoires in COVID-19. On the study more broadly: The origin of the acute and convalescent COVID-19 samples was the United States, Italy and Spain. Sources were T cells, B-cell-depleted T cells, or PBMCs; the material itself was cDNA or gDNA.

The CDR3 runs 13 residues. With 4 bases removed from V and 1 base from J, the gap between germline ends came to 9 bases. CDR1 SQVTM and CDR2 ANQGSEA come from the germline V gene. Seattle patient enrollment occurred during active infection, with longitudinal follow-up thereafter. This receptor was taken from a man aged 18 to 35 with COVID-19, enrolled during active disease. The rearrangement links TRBV29-1 to TRBJ2-3, with D perhaps TRBD2 (6 bases). Sequenced input: peripheral blood. CDR3 coding DNA: TGCAGCGTTGTCCCGGGGGGCACAGATACGCAGTATTTT. Translated, it gives CSVVPGGTDTQYF.